This T cell receptor (beta chain) is from a study of blood T cell repertoires in COVID-19. Looking at the study overall: Collection of acute and convalescent COVID-19 samples took place in the United States, Italy and Spain. PBMCs, B-cell-depleted T cells, or T cells were the source of the cDNA or gDNA that made up the material.

The V gene lost 1 base and the J gene lost 2 bases, with 12 bases spanning the gap. This CDR3 is built from 16 residues. CDR1 and CDR2 from the germline V gene are LGHNT and FRNRAP. In the original processing: For nucleated cells, counts were estimated from reference gene primer amplification. Clones were sequenced by immunoSEQ multiplex PCR, and TCRdb holds only the in-frame ones, with some missing. The V and J calls and clone size are taken from that table; D and trimming were inferred from the DNA. Among about 150,000 clones listed, roughly 86% were seen once. This TCR was sampled from a woman of 80 years or more with COVID-19, enrolled during active disease. Sequencing used peripheral blood. The chain combines TRBV12-5 with TRBJ1-3; D is ambiguous. This chain's CDR3 is CASGLEAGTAGNTIYF. DNA for the CDR3: TGTGCTAGTGGTTTGGAGGCGGGTACGGCTGGAAACACCATATATTTT. Supplemented by reference TRBV12-5 and TRBJ1-3, the full variable domain reads DARVTQTPRHKVTEMGQEVTMRCQPILGHNTVFWYRQTMMQGLELLAYFRNRAPLDDSGMPKDRFSAEMPDATLATLKIQPSEPRDSAVYFCASGLEAGTAGNTIYFGEGSWLTVV.